This entry is about one TCR beta chain. This entry comes from a study of cytomegalovirus exposure and HLA in healthy donors. A multiplex PCR was run with 60 Vbeta primers and 13 Jbeta primers. Some clones are missing from TCRdb's copy, which holds only in-frame ones; the method was immunoSEQ multiplex PCR. The table has fewer than 95,000 clones, under 80% seen once; the top ten hold approximately 6%. This clonotype was sampled from a woman under 40 in good health and CMV-seronegative. Sequencing was done on a sample of PBMCs.

Here the CDR3 reads CASSLIGPLSTGELFF. CDR3 DNA sequence: TGTGCCAGCAGCTTAATTGGGCCGCTTTCCACCGGGGAGCTGTTTTTT. This chain joins TRBV11-1 and TRBJ2-2; no definite D call. The CDR3 extends over 16 amino acids. Looked up from germline, CDR1 is SGHAT and CDR2 is FQDESV (reference sequence). The germline V and J ends were trimmed by 2 bases and 4 bases, with 14 bases remaining between them.